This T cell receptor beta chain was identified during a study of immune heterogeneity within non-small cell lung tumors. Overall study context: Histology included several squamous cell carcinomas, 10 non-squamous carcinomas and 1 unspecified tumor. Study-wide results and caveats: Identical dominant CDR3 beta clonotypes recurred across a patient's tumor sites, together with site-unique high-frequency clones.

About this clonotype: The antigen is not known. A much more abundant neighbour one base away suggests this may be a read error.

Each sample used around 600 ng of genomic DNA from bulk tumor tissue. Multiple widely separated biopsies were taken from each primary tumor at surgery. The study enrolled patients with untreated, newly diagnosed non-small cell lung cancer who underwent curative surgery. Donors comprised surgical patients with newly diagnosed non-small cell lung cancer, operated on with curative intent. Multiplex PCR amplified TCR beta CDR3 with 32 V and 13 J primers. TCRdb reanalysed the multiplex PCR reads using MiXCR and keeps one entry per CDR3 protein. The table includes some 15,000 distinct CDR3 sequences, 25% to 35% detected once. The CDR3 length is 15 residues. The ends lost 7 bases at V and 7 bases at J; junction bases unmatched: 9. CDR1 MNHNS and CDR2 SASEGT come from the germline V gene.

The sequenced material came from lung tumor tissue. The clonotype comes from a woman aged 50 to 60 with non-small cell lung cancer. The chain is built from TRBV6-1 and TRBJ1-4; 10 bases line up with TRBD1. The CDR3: CASIDRGRDGEKLFF. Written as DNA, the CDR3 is TGTGCCAGCATAGACAGGGGGCGGGATGGTGAAAAACTGTTTTTT.